This T cell receptor (beta chain) was identified in a study of graft-versus-host responses after intestinal transplantation. The data were produced by immunoSEQ multiplex PCR, yet TCRdb's version contains in-frame clones alone and is incomplete. The profile shows roughly 39,000 clones, 90% to 95% of them singletons. About this clone itself: Its target is not known. This sample also contains other DNA sequences that code for the same CDR3.

Germline assignment: CDR1 MGHRA and CDR2 YSYEKL. The CDR3 runs 14 residues. The V end lost 1 base, the J end lost 5 bases, and 11 bases lay between the germline ends. The sequence came from a human donor who was the organ donor for an intestinal transplant. This rearrangement joins TRBV4-1 to TRBJ1-1; no clear D. Sequencing was performed on unstimulated CD8+ T cells sorted from spleen or lymph node cells, taken before transplant. CDR3 bases: TGCGCCAGCAGCCAAGTGGCCGGGGATACTGAAGCTTTCTTT. Residues: CASSQVAGDTEAFF.